This T cell receptor beta chain was retrieved from a study of cytomegalovirus exposure and HLA in healthy donors. It was with 60 Vbeta and 13 Jbeta primers that the PCR ran. Using immunoSEQ multiplex PCR, the repertoire was profiled, and TCRdb retains in-frame clones only, with some absent. Of about 140,000 clones listed, about 82% are singletons. Germline-derived CDR1 and CDR2 are SGHAT and FQNNGV. V was cut by 5 bases and J by 3 bases, with 23 bases left in between. The CDR3 contains 17 residues. Sequencing was performed on PBMCs. The chain combines TRBV11-2 with TRBJ2-7; the D gene is possibly TRBD2 (6 bases). This sequence originates from a woman aged 40 to 55 in good health and CMV-seropositive. The CDR3 nucleotides read TGTGCCAGCAGCGACCCGACGGATTGGGGGGATAGCTACGAGCAGTACTTC. It is translated as CASSDPTDWGDSYEQYF.